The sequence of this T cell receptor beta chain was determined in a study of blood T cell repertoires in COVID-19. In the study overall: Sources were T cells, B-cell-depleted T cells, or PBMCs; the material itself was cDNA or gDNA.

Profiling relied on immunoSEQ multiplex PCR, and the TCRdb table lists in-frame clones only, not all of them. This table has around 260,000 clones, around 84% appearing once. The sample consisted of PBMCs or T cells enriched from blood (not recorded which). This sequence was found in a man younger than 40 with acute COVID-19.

CDR3: CASSLADNEQFF. CDR3 sequence (DNA): TGTGCCAGTTCCCTAGCGGACAATGAGCAGTTCTTC. This chain uses TRBV6-5 with TRBJ2-1; 7 nucleotides align to TRBD2. The CDR3 loop spans 12 amino acids. Germline V gene data show CDR1 as MNHEY and CDR2 as SVGAGI. Losses at the gene ends were 9 bases for V and 5 bases for J; bases not matched to a gene: 4.